The source of this T cell receptor beta chain is a study of cytomegalovirus exposure and HLA in healthy donors. The PCR had 60 Vbeta and 13 Jbeta primers. Clones were sequenced by immunoSEQ multiplex PCR, and TCRdb holds only the in-frame ones, with some missing. This sample has roughly 110,000 clones; 60% to 80% occur once, and the top ten carry about 0.84%. CDR3 length: 15 amino acids. CDR1 is MNHNS, CDR2 SASEGT, per germline. Trimming shortened V by 10 bases and J by 3 bases, and 19 bases separated the two germline ends. Findings and caveats of the study: 150 to 200 TCR beta chains were listed as cytomegalovirus-associated.

About this clone itself: Its target is unknown.

The chain joins TRBV6-1 to TRBJ1-5; tentatively, D is TRBD1 (6 bases). The specimen was PBMCs. The receptor was derived from a boy aged 5-17 years in good health and CMV-seronegative. The CDR3, as DNA: TGTGCCACCTCTAGGGGGGGCAGGGTCAATCAGCCCCAGCATTTT. It translates to CATSRGGRVNQPQHF.